The 12 T cell receptor beta chains in this list originate from one sample, sequenced in a study of T cells in localized non-small cell lung cancer (TCRdb year 2020). Library method: the immunoSEQ multiplex PCR assay. TCRdb holds this immuneACCESS table with in-frame rearrangements only. Some clones are missing; in checked studies, unresolved V genes explain under half, and the rest has no known cause. Across this sample there are about 34,000 clones, with 93% seen only once. The ten largest make up roughly 7.9% of the sample. The material was peripheral blood, obtained before any cancer treatment. All receptors derive from a female donor older than 55 with stage I lung adenocarcinoma.

V usage is TRBV27 and J usage is TRBJ2-7; 7 nucleotides align to TRBD1. The CDR3 extends over 14 amino acids. The ends lost 7 bases at V and 2 bases at J; junction bases unmatched: 8. The germline CDR1 and CDR2 sequences are MNHEY and SMNVEV (reference sequence). The CDR3 protein is CASKRWDRPYEQYF. CDR3 DNA sequence: TGTGCCAGCAAAAGATGGGACAGACCCTACGAGCAGTACTTC.

This clone was seen once. This chain uses TRBV4-1 with TRBJ2-1; 7 bases are a match to TRBD2. CDR1 is MGHRA and CDR2 is YSYEKL in the germline V gene. After removal of 6 bases from V and 5 bases from J, the junction contained 7 bases not matched to a gene. The CDR3 contains 14 residues. This chain's CDR3 is CASSRTRGDNEQFF. Here the CDR3 DNA reads TGCGCCAGCAGTCGGACTAGAGGGGACAATGAGCAGTTCTTC.

V and J are TRBV28 and TRBJ2-2; weak D call: TRBD2 (5 bases). From germline, CDR1 is MDHEN and CDR2 SYDVKM. The CDR3 sequence is 13 residues long. The V end was cut by 2 bases, the J end by 5 bases, with 6 bases between. CDR3: CASSLGLTGELFF. The CDR3 DNA reads as TGTGCCAGCAGTTTAGGACTGACCGGGGAGCTGTTTTTT.

The rearrangement uses TRBV10-3 and TRBJ1-2, with 8 bases fitting TRBD1. The V and J ends lost 7 bases and 5 bases, in that order; junction bases with no gene match: 9. Germline loops: CDR1 ENHRY, CDR2 SYGVKD. The CDR3 is made up of 14 amino acids. The CDR3 DNA reads TGTGCCATCAAAGGACAGGGCAACTCTTATGGCTACACCTTC. Its translation is CAIKGQGNSYGYTF.

The rearrangement uses TRBV1 and TRBJ1-2. TRBV1 is a pseudogene segment. The CDR3 sequence is 16 residues long. The chain's CDR3 is CTSSPNHRSGNYGYTF. The CDR3 DNA reads as TGCACCAGCAGCCCGAATCACAGGTCGGGGAACTATGGCTACACCTTC.

The chain links TRBV2 to TRBJ2-7, with D hard to call. CDR1 is SNHLY, CDR2 FYNNEI, per germline. This CDR3 is built from 13 residues. The V and J ends lost 4 bases and 0 bases respectively, with 7 bases between them. CDR3 protein: CASSVGSSYEQYF. CDR3 nucleotides: TGTGCCAGCAGTGTAGGGTCCTCCTACGAGCAGTACTTC.

The chain is built from TRBV10-3 and TRBJ2-3; 9 bases line up with TRBD2. Unmatched junction bases numbered 5, after V lost 3 bases and J lost 1 base. This CDR3 spans 16 amino acids. CDR1 ENHRY and CDR2 SYGVKD come from the germline V gene. CDR3 in DNA: TGTGCCATCAGTGAAACTAGCGGGCTTGGCACAGATACGCAGTATTTT. It specifies CAISETSGLGTDTQYF.

The chain uses TRBV19 and TRBJ2-2, with D possibly TRBD2 on 5 matching bases. The CDR3 extends over 15 amino acids. V was shortened by 1 base and J by 7 bases, with 13 bases between the two germline ends. Per germline, CDR1 LNHDA and CDR2 SQIVND (reference sequence). For the CDR3, the DNA is TGTGCCAGTAGTATAGGGAGGACCATGGTCGGGGAGCTGTTTTTT. Residues: CASSIGRTMVGELFF.

This clone appeared once. V is TRBV7-6 and J is TRBJ1-1, with no clear D. The V end lost 2 bases, the J end lost 3 bases, and 7 bases lay between the germline ends. The CDR3 is 13 residues long. The germline V gene has CDR1 SGHVS and CDR2 FNYEAQ. DNA of the CDR3: TGTGCCAGCAGCTTATTTGGTGACACTGAAGCTTTCTTT. Translation gives CASSLFGDTEAFF.

This chain connects TRBV5-1 to TRBJ2-2; 11 bases map to TRBD2. Per germline, CDR1 SGHRS and CDR2 YFSETQ. The CDR3 is made up of 15 amino acids. V was clipped by 4 bases and J by 5 bases; unmatched bases: 4. For the CDR3, the DNA is TGCGCCAGCAGCCATACTAGCGGGGGTACCGGGGAGCTGTTTTTT. Its translation is CASSHTSGGTGELFF.

The V call is TRBV12-5, the J call TRBJ1-1; unclear D gene. This CDR3 comprises 12 residues. The ends were cut back, 6 bases at V and 1 base at J, with 6 bases in the middle. The germline V gene encodes CDR1 LGHNT and CDR2 FRNRAP. CDR3 DNA sequence: TGTGCTAGTGGACGGCGGAACACTGAAGCTTTCTTT. Translated: CASGRRNTEAFF.

V is TRBV4-3 and J is TRBJ2-2, with 10 bases lining up with TRBD1. Trimming at V came to 5 bases and at J to 6 bases, leaving 0 bases not matched to a gene. Per germline, CDR1 LGHNA and CDR2 YSLEER. This CDR3 is 13 amino acids long. CDR3 in DNA: TGCGCCAGCAGCGGACAGGGGGCCGGGGAGCTGTTTTTT. This gives the protein CASSGQGAGELFF.